This T cell receptor (beta chain) was profiled in a study of T cell responses to AZD1222 COVID-19 vaccine. Broader study findings: Clonal diversity may have been underestimated in mostly white British donors.

CDR3 length: 10 amino acids. Germline loops: CDR1 MNHNS, CDR2 SASEGT. V was clipped by 3 bases and J by 9 bases, with 3 bases between them. Repertoires were generated with immunoSEQ multiplex PCR, while TCRdb's copy carries only in-frame clones and drops some. Here the sample spans 120,000 to 150,000 clones, about 93% being singletons. The table lists this clone with a count of one. Its antigen remains unknown. Sequencing was performed on peripheral blood, taken on day 0 of MenACWY control vaccination. This chain connects TRBV6-1 to TRBJ2-1, with D hard to call. This sequence was found in an adult in good health. CDR3 nucleotides: TGTGCCAGCAGTGACGTTGAGCAGTTCTTC. Translated, it gives CASSDVEQFF.